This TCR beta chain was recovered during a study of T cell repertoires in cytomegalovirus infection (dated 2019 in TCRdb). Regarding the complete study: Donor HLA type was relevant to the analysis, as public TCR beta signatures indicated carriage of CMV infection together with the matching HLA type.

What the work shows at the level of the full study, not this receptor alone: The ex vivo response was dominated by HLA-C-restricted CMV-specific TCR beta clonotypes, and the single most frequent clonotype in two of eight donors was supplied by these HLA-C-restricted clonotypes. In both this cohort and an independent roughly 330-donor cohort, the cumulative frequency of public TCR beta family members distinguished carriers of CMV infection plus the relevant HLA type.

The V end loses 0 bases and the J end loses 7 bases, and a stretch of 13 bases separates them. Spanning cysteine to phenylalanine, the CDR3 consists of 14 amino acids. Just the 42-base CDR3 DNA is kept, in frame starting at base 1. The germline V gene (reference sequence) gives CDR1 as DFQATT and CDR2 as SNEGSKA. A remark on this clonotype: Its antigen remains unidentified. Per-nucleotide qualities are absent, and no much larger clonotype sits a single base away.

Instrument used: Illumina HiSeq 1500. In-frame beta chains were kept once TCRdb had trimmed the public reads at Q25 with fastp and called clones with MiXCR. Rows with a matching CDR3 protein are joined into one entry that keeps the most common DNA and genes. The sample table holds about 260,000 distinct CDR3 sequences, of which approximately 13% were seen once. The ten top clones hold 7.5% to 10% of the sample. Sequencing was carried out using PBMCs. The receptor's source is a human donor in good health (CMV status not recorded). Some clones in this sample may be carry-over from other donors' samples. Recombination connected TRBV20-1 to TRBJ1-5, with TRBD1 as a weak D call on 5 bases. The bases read TGCAGTGCTAGAGATCGGATCGGGGCACAGCCCCAGCATTTT. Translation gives CSARDRIGAQPQHF.